This TCR beta chain appears in the sequencing data of a study of shared clonotypes between healthy human individuals. Study context: The plates for each donor numbered three CD4 naive, three CD4 memory, two CD8 naive and one CD8 memory.

CD45RO negativity and positive selection for CCR7 defined naive CD8 cells, a population that excluded terminally differentiated effector memory CD45RA+ cells. On this clone itself: Its antigen is unidentified.

Method: immunoSEQ multiplex PCR; TCRdb's copy keeps in-frame clones and lacks some. Seen here are around 2.1 million clones, just over 90% observed once, and the top ten hold 1.5% to 2%. This CDR3 has 14 amino acids. V lost 5 bases, J lost 3 bases, and 14 bases lay in between. Germline V gene lookup returns CDR1 SEHNR and CDR2 FQNEAQ (reference sequence). Study conclusions and caveats: Naive CD4 clonotypes overlapped across a few donors at roughly 4.5%. Researchers found naive subsets generally carried larger estimated richness than memory subsets.

The sequenced sample consisted of naive CD8+ T cells from PBMCs. The V gene is TRBV7-9, the J gene TRBJ2-7, with TRBD1 as a possible D gene (5 bases). The sequence came from a man younger than 35 in good health. Some clones in this sample may be carry-over from other donors' samples. For the CDR3, the DNA is TGTGCCAGCAGCCCAACGGACACCTACTACGAGCAGTACTTC. This translates into CASSPTDTYYEQYF.